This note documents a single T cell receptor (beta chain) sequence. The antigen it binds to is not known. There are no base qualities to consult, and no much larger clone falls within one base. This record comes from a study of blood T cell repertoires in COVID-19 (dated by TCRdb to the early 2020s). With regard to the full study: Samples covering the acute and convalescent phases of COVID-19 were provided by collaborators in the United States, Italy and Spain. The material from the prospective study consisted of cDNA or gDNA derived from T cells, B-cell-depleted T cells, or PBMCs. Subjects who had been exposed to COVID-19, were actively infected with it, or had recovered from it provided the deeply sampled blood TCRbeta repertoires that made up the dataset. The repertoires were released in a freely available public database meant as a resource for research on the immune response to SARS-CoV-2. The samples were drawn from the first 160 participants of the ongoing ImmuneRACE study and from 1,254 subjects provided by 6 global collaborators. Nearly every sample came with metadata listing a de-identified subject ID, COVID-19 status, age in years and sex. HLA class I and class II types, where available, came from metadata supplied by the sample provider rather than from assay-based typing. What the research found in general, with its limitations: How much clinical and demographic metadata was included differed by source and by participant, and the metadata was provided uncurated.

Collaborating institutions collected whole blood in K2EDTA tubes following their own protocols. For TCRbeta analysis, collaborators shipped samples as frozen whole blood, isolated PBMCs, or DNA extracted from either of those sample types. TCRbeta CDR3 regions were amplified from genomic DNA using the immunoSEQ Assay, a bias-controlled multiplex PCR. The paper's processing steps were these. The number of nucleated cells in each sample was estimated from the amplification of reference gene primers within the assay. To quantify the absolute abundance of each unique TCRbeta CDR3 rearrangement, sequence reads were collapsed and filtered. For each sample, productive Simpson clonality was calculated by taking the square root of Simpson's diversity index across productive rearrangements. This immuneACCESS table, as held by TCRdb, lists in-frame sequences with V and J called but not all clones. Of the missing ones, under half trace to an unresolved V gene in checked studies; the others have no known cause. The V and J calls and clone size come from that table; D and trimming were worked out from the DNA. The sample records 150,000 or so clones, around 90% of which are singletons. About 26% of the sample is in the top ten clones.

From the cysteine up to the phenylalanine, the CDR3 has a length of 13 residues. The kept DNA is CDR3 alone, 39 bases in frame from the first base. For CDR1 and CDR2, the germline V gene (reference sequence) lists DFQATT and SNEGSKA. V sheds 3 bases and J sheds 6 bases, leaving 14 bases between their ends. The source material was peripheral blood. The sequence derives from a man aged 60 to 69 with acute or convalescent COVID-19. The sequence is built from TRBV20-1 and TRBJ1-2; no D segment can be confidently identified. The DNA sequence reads TGCAGTGCTAGTTCTCGGGTCACGAATGGCTACACCTTC. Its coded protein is CSASSRVTNGYTF.